This record covers a single T cell receptor beta chain. This record belongs to a study of blood T cell repertoires in COVID-19. At the level of the study: Samples came from the United States, Italy and Spain, spanning acute and convalescent COVID-19. PBMCs, B-cell-depleted T cells, or T cells provided the cDNA or gDNA that made up the material.

As processed by the authors: Estimation of nucleated cell counts relied on the amplification of reference gene primers. Here immunoSEQ multiplex PCR was the method, and the copy in TCRdb shows in-frame clones only, minus some. The V and J calls and clone size come from that table; D and trimming were worked out from the DNA. This table has about 99,000 clones, roughly 91% appearing once. Trimming shortened V by 5 bases and J by 15 bases, and 20 bases separated the two germline ends. The CDR3 runs to 13 residues. Looked up from germline, CDR1 is LNHDA and CDR2 is SQIVND (reference sequence). This sequence was found in a human donor in a cohort sampled during active COVID-19. The sequenced sample was peripheral blood. The chain links TRBV19 to TRBJ2-4; D is perhaps TRBD2 (6 bases). CDR3 sequence reads: CASSPTPGLTPYF. As DNA, the CDR3 is TGTGCCAGTAGTCCCACTCCGGGACTTACACCGTACTTC.